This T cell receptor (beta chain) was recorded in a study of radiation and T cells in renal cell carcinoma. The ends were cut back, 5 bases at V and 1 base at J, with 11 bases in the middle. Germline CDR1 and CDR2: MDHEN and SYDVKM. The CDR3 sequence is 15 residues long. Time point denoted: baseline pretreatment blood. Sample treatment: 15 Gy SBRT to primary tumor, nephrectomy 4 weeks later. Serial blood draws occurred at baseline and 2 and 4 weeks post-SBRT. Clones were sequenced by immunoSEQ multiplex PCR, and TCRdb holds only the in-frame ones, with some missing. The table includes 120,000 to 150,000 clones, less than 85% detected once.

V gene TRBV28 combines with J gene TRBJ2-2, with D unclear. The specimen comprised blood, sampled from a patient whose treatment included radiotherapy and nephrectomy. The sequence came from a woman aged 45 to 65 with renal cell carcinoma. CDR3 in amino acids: CASSPVVMNTGELFF. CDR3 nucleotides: TGTGCCAGCAGTCCTGTAGTAATGAACACCGGGGAGCTGTTTTTT.